A single sample is the source of the 22 T cell receptor beta chains below, sequenced in a study of cytomegalovirus exposure and HLA in healthy donors. PCR employed 60 Vbeta and 13 Jbeta primers. TCRdb's copy holds only in-frame clones and misses some; the assay was immunoSEQ multiplex PCR. The sample records a few hundred thousand clones, more than 60% being singletons. The sample comprised PBMCs. Receptor source: a man aged 35 to 55 in good health and CMV-seronegative.

This clone was seen a single time. V is TRBV7-6 and J is TRBJ2-1; TRBD2 matches at 11 bases. V lost 5 bases to trimming and J lost 3 bases; unmatched junction nucleotides: 6. Germline-derived CDR1 and CDR2 are SGHVS and FNYEAQ. This CDR3 comprises 16 residues. The CDR3 DNA is TGTGCCAGCAGCGTCACTAGCGGGAGTGTCTACAATGAGCAGTTCTTC. Translation gives CASSVTSGSVYNEQFF.

The CDR3 is CASSWTSNQPQHF. The CDR3 nucleotides read TGTGCCAGCAGTTGGACAAGCAATCAGCCCCAGCATTTT. V and J are TRBV6-5 and TRBJ1-5, with D tentatively TRBD1 (5 bases). This CDR3 region has 13 residues. V lost 4 bases and J lost 1, with 5 bases in between. Germline loops: CDR1 MNHEY, CDR2 SVGAGI.

V is TRBV6-5 and J is TRBJ2-7; D remains unclear. Trimming pared 5 bases from V and 2 bases from J, leaving 16 bases between. From germline, CDR1 is MNHEY and CDR2 SVGAGI. CDR3 length: 15 residues. In nucleotides, the CDR3 is TGTGCCAGCAGTCCGCAGTCCCTTATCCCCTACGAGCAGTACTTC. Encoded protein: CASSPQSLIPYEQYF.

This chain uses TRBV11-2 with TRBJ1-2, with a possible D match to TRBD1 (6 bases). Germline V gives CDR1 SGHAT, CDR2 FQNNGV. This CDR3 comprises 15 residues. V was trimmed by 3 bases and J by 0 bases, leaving 11 bases between them. The CDR3 region is CASSFRTAANYGYTF. For the CDR3, the DNA is TGTGCCAGCAGCTTTAGGACAGCTGCTAACTATGGCTACACCTTC.

This clone was detected once. The chain couples TRBV9 to TRBJ1-1, with D possibly matching TRBD1 (6 bases). Germline V gives CDR1 SGDLS, CDR2 YYNGEE. The CDR3 spans 13 residues. The ends were cut back, 2 bases at V and 5 bases at J, with 10 bases in the middle. Written as DNA, the CDR3 is TGTGCCAGCAGCGTGGGGGGGCAAACTGAAGCTTTCTTT. It is translated as CASSVGGQTEAFF.

This rearrangement joins TRBV6-5 to TRBJ2-1; D might be TRBD1 (6 bases). The CDR3 runs to 14 residues. CDR1 MNHEY and CDR2 SVGAGI come from the germline V gene. With 2 bases removed from V and 4 bases from J, the gap between germline ends came to 9 bases. The CDR3 coding sequence is TGTGCCAGCAGTTACCAAGGACAGTACAATGAGCAGTTCTTC. Residues: CASSYQGQYNEQFF.

V usage is TRBV27 and J usage is TRBJ2-7; 8 nucleotides agree with TRBD1. CDR1 MNHEY and CDR2 SMNVEV come from the germline V gene (reference sequence). With 6 bases clipped from V and 4 bases from J, the junction kept 11 bases outside the gene matches. The CDR3 has 15 amino acids. The CDR3, as DNA: TGTGCCAGCAGCATCTGGGGACAGGCCACTTACGAGCAGTACTTC. It codes for CASSIWGQATYEQYF.

In its sample, this clone was seen once. This chain links TRBV28 with TRBJ2-7, with D possibly being TRBD2 (5 bases). Germline V gene lookup returns CDR1 MDHEN and CDR2 SYDVKM. V was clipped by 5 bases and J by 1 base, with 18 bases between them. The CDR3 spans 16 residues. The CDR3 coding sequence is TGTGCCAGCAGTCGAGGGCCCTACAAAGTATCCTACGAGCAGTACTTC. It encodes CASSRGPYKVSYEQYF.

The chain couples TRBV27 to TRBJ1-5, with TRBD1 matching 11 bases. CDR1 MNHEY and CDR2 SMNVEV come from the germline V gene (reference sequence). The CDR3 is made up of 19 amino acids. After removal of 6 bases from V and 0 bases from J, the junction contained 13 bases not matched to a gene. The CDR3 loop is CASSADRGQNIFSNQPQHF. In DNA form, the CDR3 reads TGTGCCAGCAGCGCGGACAGGGGGCAAAACATCTTTAGCAATCAGCCCCAGCATTTT.

Details on this clone: Other nucleotide sequences from this sample produce the same CDR3. This chain uses TRBV28 with TRBJ1-5; 8 bases align to TRBD1. After removal of 6 bases from V and 7 bases from J, the junction contained 8 bases not matched to a gene. Germline-derived CDR1 and CDR2 are MDHEN and SYDVKM. The length of the CDR3 is 14 residues. The CDR3 DNA is TGTGCCAGCAGCCCCGGACAGGGTGGCCAGCCCCAGCATTTT. Its translation is CASSPGQGGQPQHF.

The V gene is TRBV6-5, the J gene TRBJ1-2; possibly TRBD1 for D (5 bases). Trimming removed 0 bases from V and 7 bases from J, with 9 bases in between. CDR3 length: 13 amino acids. Per the germline V gene, CDR1 is MNHEY and CDR2 is SVGAGI. The CDR3 nucleotides are TGTGCCAGCAGTTACTCTCTCAGGGCTGGCTACACCTTC. Translated, it gives CASSYSLRAGYTF.

The J gene is TRBJ1-2, the V gene TRBV7-6, with D possibly matching TRBD1 (5 bases). The CDR3 sequence is 15 residues long. Trimming took 3 bases from V and 2 from J, leaving 13 bases between them. Germline CDR1 and CDR2: SGHVS and FNYEAQ. CDR3 loop: CASSFFPGGNYGYTF. The CDR3 DNA reads TGTGCCAGCAGCTTTTTTCCCGGGGGGAACTATGGCTACACCTTC.

The count of this clone is one. The chain is built from TRBV7-9 and TRBJ2-7, with D possibly being TRBD2 (5 bases). Germline V lookup: CDR1 SEHNR, CDR2 FQNEAQ (reference sequence). V lost 11 bases and J 2 bases, leaving 16 bases between the germline ends. The CDR3 is made up of 13 amino acids. Here the CDR3 reads CAGRRGETYEQYF. The CDR3 bases are TGTGCCGGACGTCGGGGAGAGACCTACGAGCAGTACTTC.

This sequence joins TRBV7-9 and TRBJ1-1, with D perhaps TRBD1 (6 bases). The germline V gene encodes CDR1 SEHNR and CDR2 FQNEAQ (reference sequence). CDR3 length equals 14 residues. Trimming stripped 1 base from V and 11 bases from J, with 17 bases between. The chain's CDR3 is CASSLVAQGFLAFF. CDR3 coding DNA: TGTGCCAGCAGCTTAGTAGCACAGGGATTCTTGGCTTTCTTT.

This clone was picked up a small number of times. The rearrangement uses TRBV2 and TRBJ2-1, with 12 bases aligning to TRBD2. The V gene's germline CDR1 is SNHLY and CDR2 FYNNEI. The CDR3 is 16 residues long. The V and J ends lost 7 bases and 3 bases, in that order; junction bases with no gene match: 7. CDR3 protein: CASTNGLAGNYNEQFF. In DNA form, the CDR3 reads TGTGCCAGCACTAACGGACTAGCGGGGAACTACAATGAGCAGTTCTTC.

V usage is TRBV18 and J usage is TRBJ1-1; D is undetermined. Germline CDR1 KGHSH, CDR2 LQKENI. The CDR3 totals 13 residues. Trimming pared 6 bases from V and 2 bases from J, leaving 10 bases between. The CDR3 spells CASSLTGNTEAFF. Here the CDR3 DNA reads TGTGCCAGCTCCCTTACGGGAAACACTGAAGCTTTCTTT.

The V call is TRBV12-5, the J call TRBJ2-2; TRBD2 might be the D (7 bases). V lost 2 bases, J lost 3 bases, and 13 bases lay in between. Germline CDR1 is LGHNT and CDR2 is FRNRAP. The CDR3 runs to 16 residues. CDR3 in DNA: TGTGCTAGTGGTTTGATCGTGGGGGGGCACACCGGGGAGCTGTTTTTT. It codes for CASGLIVGGHTGELFF.

The V gene is TRBV13, the J gene TRBJ2-7; 10 bases map to TRBD2. Losses at the gene ends were 0 bases for V and 2 bases for J; bases not matched to a gene: 1. This CDR3 is 15 amino acids long. The germline gives CDR1 PRHDT, CDR2 FYEKMQ (reference sequence). CDR3 DNA sequence: TGTGCCAGCAGCTTAGGCCTAGCGGGGGCCTACGAGCAGTACTTC. This translates into CASSLGLAGAYEQYF.

The V call is TRBV5-6, the J call TRBJ2-1; D might be TRBD2 (5 bases). Trimming pared 4 bases from V and 7 bases from J, leaving 12 bases between. The V gene's germline CDR1 is SGHDT and CDR2 YYEEEE. CDR3 length: 13 amino acids. This CDR3 is CASSLRELNEQFF. The CDR3 DNA reads as TGTGCCAGCAGCCTGAGGGAGTTAAATGAGCAGTTCTTC.

This clone was counted a single time. This rearrangement joins TRBV7-2 to TRBJ1-3, with TRBD1 matching over 7 bases. This CDR3 spans 17 amino acids. From germline, CDR1 is SGHTA and CDR2 FQGNSA. With V trimmed by 2 bases and J by 0 bases, 7 bases remained unmatched. Here the CDR3 DNA reads TGTGCCAGCAGCTTACGGAGACAGGGCTCCTCTGGAAACACCATATATTTT. This encodes CASSLRRQGSSGNTIYF.

The genes are TRBV29-1 and TRBJ2-5; no firm D call. The better agreement between TRBJ2-7 and the DNA end casts doubt on the J call. This CDR3 has 14 amino acids. In germline, CDR1 is SQVTM, CDR2 ANQGSEA. The CDR3 is CSVESGPLPYEQYF. The DNA of the CDR3 is TGCAGCGTTGAATCAGGCCCCTTACCCTACGAGCAGTACTTC.

V and J are TRBV2 and TRBJ1-5; weak D call: TRBD1 (5 bases). Deletions cut 0 bases from V and 0 bases from J, with 15 bases between. This CDR3 contains 18 residues. The germline V gene has CDR1 SNHLY and CDR2 FYNNEI. CDR3 nucleotides: TGTGCCAGCAGTGAAGCGCTTCCGGGGGAATATAGCAATCAGCCCCAGCATTTT. Amino acids: CASSEALPGEYSNQPQHF. The variable domain in full, with the rest retrieved from reference TRBV2 and TRBJ1-5, is EPEVTQTPSHQVTQMGQEVILRCVPISNHLYFYWYRQILGQKVEFLVSFYNNEISEKSEIFDDQFSVERPDGSNFTLKIRSTKLEDSAMYFCASSEALPGEYSNQPQHFGDGTRLSIL.